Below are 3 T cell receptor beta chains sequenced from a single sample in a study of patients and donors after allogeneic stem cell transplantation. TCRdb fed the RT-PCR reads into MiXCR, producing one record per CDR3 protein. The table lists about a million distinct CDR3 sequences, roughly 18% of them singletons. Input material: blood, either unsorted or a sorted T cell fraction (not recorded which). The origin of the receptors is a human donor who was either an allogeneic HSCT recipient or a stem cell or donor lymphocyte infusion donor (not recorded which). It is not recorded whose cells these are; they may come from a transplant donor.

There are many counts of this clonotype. CDR3 residues: CASKSMRGGITDTQYF. For the CDR3, the DNA is TGTGCCAGCAAGTCGATGAGGGGGGGCATCACAGATACGCAGTATTTT. The chain recombines TRBV12-3 or TRBV12-4 with TRBJ2-3; tentatively, D is TRBD2 (7 bases). The CDR3 has 16 amino acids. Trimming removed 7 bases from V and 2 bases from J, with 19 bases in between.

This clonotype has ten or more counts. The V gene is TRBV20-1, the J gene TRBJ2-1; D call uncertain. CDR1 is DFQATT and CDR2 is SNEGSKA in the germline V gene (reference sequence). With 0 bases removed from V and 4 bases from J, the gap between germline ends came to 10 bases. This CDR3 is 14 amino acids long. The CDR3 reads CSAREAQLYNEQFF. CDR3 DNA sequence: TGCAGTGCTAGAGAAGCACAGCTATACAATGAGCAGTTCTTC.

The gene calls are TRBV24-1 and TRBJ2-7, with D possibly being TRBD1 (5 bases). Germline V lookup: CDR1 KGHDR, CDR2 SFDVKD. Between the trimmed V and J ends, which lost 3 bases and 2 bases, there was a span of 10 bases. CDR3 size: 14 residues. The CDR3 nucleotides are TGTGCCACCAGTGATCATGACAGTACCTACGAGCAGTACTTC. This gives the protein CATSDHDSTYEQYF.